Listed here is a single TCR beta chain. The specificity of this receptor is unknown. No much larger clone exists at a distance of one base, and base qualities are not known. This record belongs to a study of cytomegalovirus exposure and HLA in healthy donors (dated by TCRdb to 2017 to 2019). With respect to the entire study: An earlier analysis of 587 of the donors reported more than 250 Gb of sequence data and roughly 100 million unique TCR beta sequences from about 180 million T cells. HLA typing included class I and class II loci at four-digit resolution. An early release that covered several hundred HLA-typed donors contained about 300 gigabases of sequencing data and 75 million to 100 million unique TCR sequences. An earlier analysis of nearly 600 of the donors applied high-throughput TCR beta sequencing to assess whether each TCR beta V gene segment acted as functional or pseudogenic. On average, around 240,000 unique TCR beta nucleotide sequences were sequenced per donor among 398 genotyped donors of the cohort, with approximately 18% of those sequences being non-productive. Four to six DR-DQ haplotypes were handled as single units for association and clustering, since linkage in the cohort was strong. The study aimed to test whether signatures of past pathogen exposure could be identified by cataloging public T cell receptors. The T cell repertoires of around 730 subjects were profiled by immunosequencing and related to cytomegalovirus serostatus. In a later analysis, previously published TCR beta repertoires from 550 to 750 donors were re-analyzed and high-resolution HLA genotyping was added so that TCR occurrence patterns could be studied. The later analysis used no new phenotypic data to find candidate immune exposures, relying instead on TCR beta sequences and their occurrence across donors. All discovery cohort repertoires had been generated on a single sequencing platform. Besides the first cohort of 666 subjects, a separate validation cohort made up of 90 to 150 different subjects was used. To predict cytomegalovirus infection status, the study brought together high-throughput TCR immunosequencing, statistical association of individual TCRs with disease status, and machine learning. Donor age, sex, ethnicity and CMV serostatus were compiled together with the repertoire data. Typing coverage differed by locus: A, B, C, DRB1 and DQB1 were typed in about 620-630 donors, DQA1 in 500 to 550, DPA1 in around 600, and DPB1 in 472. Among the roughly 390 genotyped donors, around 81% belonged to the genetic ancestry cluster associated with self-reported Caucasian donors. In a later genetic analysis, genome-wide SNP genotypes for about 65% of the 666 donors were used, and that subset was treated as a discovery cohort.

Overall results and qualifications from the work: The sequencing pipeline was judged likely to have produced a cluster of highly shared sequence variants as a technical artifact. In a later analysis, the rate of TCR association differed among HLA loci, with DRB1 alleles having the most associated TCRs and HLA-C alleles having the fewest. A later analysis associated 15,000 or so TCR beta sequences with specific HLA alleles at a false discovery rate of 0.05. The cohort was sequenced for TCR beta chains only, and without alpha or paired-chain data the features that could be detected were limited. A further reported finding was that TCR beta sequences accurately predicted the HLA-A and HLA-B alleles for most subjects in the first cohort. An earlier analysis of approximately 590 of the donors showed that most TCR beta V segments appeared in productive rearrangements either about 87% or about 30% of the time, which broadly matched IMGT annotations. In both the original and validation cohorts, the classifier was reported to diagnose cytomegalovirus status with high specificity and sensitivity. A total of 164 TCR beta chains were listed by the study as associated with cytomegalovirus. In vitro tests confirmed that a few of the cytomegalovirus-associated TCR beta chains recognize cytomegalovirus antigens. In a later genetic analysis, a missense DCLRE1C variant was associated with V-gene and J-gene trimming of TCR beta chains, and the association was replicated in an independent cohort. Most TCR sequences were observed very rarely across donors, whereas some public TCRs were present in many individuals. A later analysis found that HLA-associated TCR beta chains were more clonally expanded and had lower generation probabilities than equally common non-associated chains. According to the authors, the approach could potentially be generalized to other disease states and immunological phenotypes. CMV serostatus was the only immune exposure information available for the cohort. Presence/absence analyses assumed roughly uniform sequencing depth across donors, an assumption that may not hold. The earlier analysis of 587 of the donors excluded roughly 16 rarely observed V segments, including chromosome 9 orphons, because counts were too low. A later genetic analysis reported fewer N-insertions in productive TCRs among donors in an Asian-associated ancestry cluster than the roughly 720-donor mean. Correlated functional status among segregating V segments might be attributable to linkage disequilibrium, but an unknown experimental factor could not be ruled out. Several of the top co-occurrence clusters appeared to be linked to parvovirus B19, influenza, CMV and Epstein-Barr virus, according to a later analysis. Strong co-occurrence of HLA alleles, especially DR and DQ, made assigning TCR associations to individual alleles difficult. Because HLA typing was unavailable for some donors at each locus, only the typed subset was used in association tests. Most CMV-associated TCR beta chains appeared to be HLA-restricted in a later analysis, and the HLA associations seemed to be driven largely by CMV exposure.

Library generation was performed with the immunoSEQ multiplex PCR assay. For the multiplex PCR, a mixture combining 60 forward primers for TCR Vbeta segments and 13 reverse primers for TCR Jbeta segments was used. A multiplex PCR assay on genomic DNA amplified the CDR3 region of rearranged TCR beta genes. The Illumina HiSeq System was used to sequence the amplified TCR beta libraries as 87-base-pair reads. The study's own analysis went as follows. A later analysis tallied 80 million to 95 million unique TCR beta chains across the 666 repertoires, and approximately 12 million of those chains were shared by two or more donors. A nearest-neighbor algorithm error-corrected the raw reads and collapsed the reads into unique sequences, merging closely related sequences to remove PCR and sequencing errors. CDR3 sequences were aligned to IMGT reference sequences to assign V, D and J gene segments. For a sequence to be retained, a match of at least six nucleotides was required to both a V gene segment and a J gene segment. A rearrangement counted as productive if the CDR3 had no stop codons and remained in frame with V and J, and every other rearrangement counted as non-productive. CDR3 was defined according to IMGT convention as the region running from the second conserved V-encoded cysteine to the conserved J-encoded phenylalanine. Sequences without an unambiguous match to a single V gene segment were excluded from the earlier analysis of 450 to 650 of the donors. An earlier analysis of about 590 of the donors classified V segments as functional when productive rearrangements were above 56.7% and as segregating when the standard deviation between donors was above 5%. To diagnose cytomegalovirus status from the catalog of TCR beta chain sequences, a statistical classification framework was built. In a later analysis, TCR nucleotide sequences were compared against IMGT/GENE-DB human TR gene sequences so that V and J genes could be assigned. The TCRdist pipeline was used in a later analysis to assign CDR3 sequences and most-parsimonious VDJ recombination scenarios. In a later analysis, each TCR beta chain was defined by its CDR3 amino acid sequence together with its V-gene family, and reads without a unique V-gene family were excluded. To address suspected cross-contamination and a sequencing artifact, a later analysis removed roughly 580 highly shared, low-generation-probability nucleotide sequences. For each public chain, a later analysis derived a clonal expansion index from normalized ranks of inferred template counts within each repertoire. In a later analysis, generation probabilities were computed with a VDJ recombination model fitted to out-of-frame rearrangements, and the resulting probabilities were checked against IGoR. In a later analysis, hypergeometric tests were used to score TCR-TCR, TCR-HLA and TCR-CMV co-occurrence, with a repertoire-size bias correction applied to TCR pairs. A later analysis estimated false discovery rates by permuting HLA or CMV assignments 20 times. In a later analysis, co-occurring TCRs were grouped using DBSCAN, and TCRdist sequence similarity was added for clustering within HLA-allele-positive subsets. Repertoires with fewer than 30,000 or more than 120,000 public chains, plus five repertoires with anomalous nucleotide sharing, were excluded from co-occurrence clustering. Drawn from immuneACCESS, this table holds only the in-frame rearrangements with V and J called that TCRdb kept. Clones are partly lost; checked studies trace under half to an unresolved V gene and leave the rest unexplained. The V and J calls and clone size were taken over from that table, and D and trimming were inferred from the DNA. The sample table records approximately 110,000 clones; about 74% of these occur just once. Around 5% of the sample is taken by the ten largest.

The cohort comprised some 700 healthy bone marrow donors. All cohort members were sampled while nominally healthy, although unrecorded immune exposures were likely present. The donor was CMV seropositive and was included in the group of 250 to 300 seropositive cohort members. A peripheral blood sample was provided by each donor, and peripheral blood mononuclear cells were used for TCR beta sequencing. The Qiagen DNeasy Blood Extraction Kit was used to extract genomic DNA from the blood cell samples. Material: PBMCs. The receptor was derived from a young man in good health and CMV-seropositive.

The DNA is TGTGCCAGCAGCTCCGGGACAGAGAGCTCCTACGAGCAGTACTTC. This encodes CASSSGTESSYEQYF. The receptor chain draws on TRBV5-6 and TRBJ2-7, and TRBD1 aligns with 7 junction nucleotides. CDR1 and CDR2, per the germline V gene, are SGHDT and YYEEEE. V is cut back by 3 bases and J by 0 bases, with 6 bases in the junction unmatched. The CDR3, cysteine through phenylalanine, is 15 amino acids long. The sequence is cut down to CDR3 DNA, 45 bases in frame from base 1.